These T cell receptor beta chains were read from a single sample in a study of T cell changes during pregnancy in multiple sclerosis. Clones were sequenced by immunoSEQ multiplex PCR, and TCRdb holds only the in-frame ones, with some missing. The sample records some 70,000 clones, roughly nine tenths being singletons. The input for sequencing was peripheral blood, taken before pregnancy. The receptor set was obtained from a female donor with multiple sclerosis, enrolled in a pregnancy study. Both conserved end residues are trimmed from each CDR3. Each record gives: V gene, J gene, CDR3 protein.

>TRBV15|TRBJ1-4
ATSRGPQGGDNEKLF
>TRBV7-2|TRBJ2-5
ASSLVGQGTETQY
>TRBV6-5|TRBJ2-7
ASSYPHRGGNEQY
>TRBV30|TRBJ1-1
AWSLLTGRTEAF
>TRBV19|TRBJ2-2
ASRLMLTTGELF
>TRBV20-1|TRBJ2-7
SANRGAEQY
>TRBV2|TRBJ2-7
ASSEELAATLFEQY
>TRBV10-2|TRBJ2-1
ATTTSGSGNEQF
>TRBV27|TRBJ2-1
ASRHSPSGGLSFYNEQF
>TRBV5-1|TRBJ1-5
ASSLRQGDQPQH
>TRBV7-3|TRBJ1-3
ASSSGEGKNTIY
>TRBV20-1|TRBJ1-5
SAAGDQPQH
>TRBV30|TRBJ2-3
AWSGALVPDTQY
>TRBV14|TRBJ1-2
ASSQTGTAYGYT
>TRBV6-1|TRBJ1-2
ASSAGQGAGGYT
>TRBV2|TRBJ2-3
ASTTSGYTDTQY
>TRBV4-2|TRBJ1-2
ASSQDGQGDSYGYT
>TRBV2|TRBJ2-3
ASSEAGVGTDTQY
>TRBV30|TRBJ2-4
AFLTGGNIQY
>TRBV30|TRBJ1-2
AWKSGPVKGYT
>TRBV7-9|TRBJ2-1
ASGGGRGNEQF
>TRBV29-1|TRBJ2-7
SVEPTSGVPHEQY
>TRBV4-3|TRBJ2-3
ASSQTGGYTDTQY
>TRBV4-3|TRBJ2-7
ASSQGLSYEQY
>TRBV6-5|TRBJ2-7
ASRSLAGSLYEQY
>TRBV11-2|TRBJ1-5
ASSRDREGQPQH
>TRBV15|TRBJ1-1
ATSRDRGGYGWNTEAF
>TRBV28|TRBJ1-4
ASSGDRGDEKLF
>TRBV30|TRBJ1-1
AWSVGGATEAF
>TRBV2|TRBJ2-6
ARGGVPSFGANVLT
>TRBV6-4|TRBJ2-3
ATKKGQRSTDTQY
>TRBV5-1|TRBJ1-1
ASSLDGGRRAF
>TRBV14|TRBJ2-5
ASSRDIQETQY
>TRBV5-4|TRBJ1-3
ASSSWGGSDGNTIY
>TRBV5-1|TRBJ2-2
ASSTRANTGELF
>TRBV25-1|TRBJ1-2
ASSEFGQGLSVYGYT
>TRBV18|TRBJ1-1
ASSPTKTGGLNTEAF
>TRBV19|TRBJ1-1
ASSIDAGDYTEAF
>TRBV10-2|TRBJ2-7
ASSESGTSERYEQY
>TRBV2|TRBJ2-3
ASYGGAGTDTQY
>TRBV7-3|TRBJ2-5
ASSRNGGQETQY
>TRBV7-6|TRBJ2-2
ASSLGQGGIGELF
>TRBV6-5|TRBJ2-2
ASSYSTGGELF
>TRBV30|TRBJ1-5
AWSPGQPQGNQPQH
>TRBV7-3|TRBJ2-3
ASSLPGGDTQY
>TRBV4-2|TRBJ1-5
ASSRTGGAGQPQH
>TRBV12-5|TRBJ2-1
ASGQLRDSIYNEQF
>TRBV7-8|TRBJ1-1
ASSLVGGSMNTEAF
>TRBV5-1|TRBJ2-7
ASSFGGVEQY
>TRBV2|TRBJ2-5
ASSEGALRETQY
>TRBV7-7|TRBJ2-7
ASSLEASGRFEQY